This T cell receptor (beta chain) was identified in a study of blood T cell repertoires in COVID-19. Study-wide background: Sample material is recorded as cDNA or gDNA derived from T cells, B-cell-depleted T cells, or PBMCs.

CDR3 length: 16 amino acids. After removal of 5 bases from V and 3 bases from J, the junction contained 4 bases not matched to a gene. CDR1 and CDR2 (germline): LGHDT, YNNKEL (reference sequence). Sequenced by immunoSEQ multiplex PCR; TCRdb stores in-frame clones only, minus some. The sample includes around 250,000 clones, over 75% of them seen just once. The V gene is TRBV3-1 (or the pseudogene TRBV3-2), the J gene TRBJ2-2; TRBD2 matches 12 bases. This TCR derives from a woman in her forties or fifties who had recovered from COVID-19. Material: PBMCs or T cells enriched from blood (not recorded which). CDR3 loop: CASSSGLAGYTGELFF. The DNA of the CDR3 is TGTGCCAGCAGCTCAGGACTAGCGGGATACACCGGGGAGCTGTTTTTT.